This TCR beta chain was obtained from a study of T cells in Graves' hyperthyroidism and ophthalmopathy. General study findings and limits: The model forecast ophthalmopathy, anticipating it by a median roughly 6.3 months before onset.

This CDR3 comprises 15 residues. Trimming cost V 5 bases and J 4 bases, with 14 bases left between them. CDR1 LGHDT and CDR2 YNNKEL come from the germline V gene (reference sequence). The source material, RNA transcripts, was used to amplify TCR beta CDR3 regions. Initially, a first-round RT-PCR of the TCR CDR3 employed the HTBI primer set. TCRdb re-derived calls from the multiplex PCR reads in MiXCR, one entry per CDR3 protein. There are 600,000 or so distinct CDR3 sequences in the sample; around 15% occur only once, and about 3.8% lies in the top ten. This clonotype has just a few counts. Its antigen remains unidentified.

Input material: blood. The chain uses TRBV3-1 and TRBJ2-2, with a weak D call TRBD1 (6 bases). The source of this sequence is a woman in her 30s with Graves' hyperthyroidism. The CDR3: CASSTPRGRTGELFF. CDR3 bases: TGTGCCAGCAGCACACCCAGGGGTCGCACCGGGGAGCTGTTTTTT.